The text below deals with one TCR beta chain. One end of the junction fails to match germline, which may point to a read error. This sample was taken from a study of OX40 agonist ivuxolimab in advanced cancers. This CDR3 is built from 17 residues. Per the germline V gene, CDR1 is SGHTS and CDR2 is YDEGEE. Using immunoSEQ multiplex PCR, the repertoire was profiled, and TCRdb retains in-frame clones only, with some absent. The sample lists about 47,000 clones, about nine tenths seen once, with more than 13% in the top ten. This TCR was sampled from an adult with an advanced solid tumor such as melanoma, head and neck, liver or kidney cancer. This specimen was CD4+ or CD8+ T cells sorted from blood, taken in a trial of the OX40 agonist ivuxolimab. The chain carries TRBV5-8 and TRBJ1-6, with TRBD1 identical over 8 bases. DNA for the CDR3: TGCGCCAGCAGCCAAGAGCCACAGGGGGAATTGGATTCACCCCTCCACTTT. Translation: CASSQEPQGELDSPLHF.